The source of this TCR beta chain is a study of shared clonotypes between healthy human individuals. Assay runs were performed at deep level. The method was immunoSEQ multiplex PCR; TCRdb's version includes in-frame clones alone and lacks a portion of them. The sample lists roughly 450,000 clones; approximately 79% were seen once. This CDR3 comprises 18 residues. The sequencing sample was made of PBMCs. This sequence originates from a woman aged 35 to 49 in good health. Some clones in this sample may be carry-over from other donors' samples. The chain has TRBV21-1 and TRBJ2-1; TRBD1 was called by the table and not checked on the DNA. TRBV21-1 is a pseudogene. CDR3 protein: CASSIRYPGPRSYNEQFF. The CDR3 DNA reads as TGTGCCAGCAGCATACGATACCCAGGGCCTCGCTCCTACAATGAGCAGTTCTTC.